This T cell receptor beta chain was sequenced for a study of blood T cell repertoires in COVID-19. On the study more broadly: Samples representing acute and convalescent COVID-19 were sourced from the United States, Italy and Spain. The cDNA or gDNA used as material had been derived from T cells, B-cell-depleted T cells, or PBMCs.

The CDR3 loop spans 19 amino acids. Germline V CDR1 and CDR2: SGHRS, YFSETQ. With 0 bases clipped from V and 0 bases from J, the junction kept 8 bases outside the gene matches. Clones were sequenced by immunoSEQ multiplex PCR, and TCRdb holds only the in-frame ones, with some missing. The sample has 200,000 to 250,000 clones; approximately 84% are singletons. This rearrangement joins TRBV5-1 to TRBJ2-5; TRBD2 matches 13 bases. This clonotype originated in a man in his forties or fifties with acute or convalescent COVID-19. The specimen was peripheral blood. The CDR3 sequence is CASSLVGTSGVGDQETQYF. CDR3 nucleotide sequence: TGCGCCAGCAGCTTGGTTGGGACTAGCGGGGTGGGGGACCAAGAGACCCAGTACTTC.